Here is one T cell receptor beta chain with its context. Its cognate antigen is unknown. This sample stems from a study of CD8+ T cells in alopecia areata. Overall study: Patients in the study were on tofacitinib for 6 to 18 months, then off it for 6 months. The authors scored treated patients' severity by affected scalp percentage.

The CDR3 is made up of 14 amino acids. Germline CDR1 SGHDT, CDR2 YYEEEE. Trimming at V came to 3 bases and at J to 4 bases, leaving 3 bases not matched to a gene. Treatment reported: oral pan-JAK inhibitor, 5-10 mg twice daily. Extraction of RNA preceded its reverse transcription into cDNA, which served as the sequencing template. The assay was immunoSEQ multiplex PCR, and TCRdb's table has in-frame clones only and misses some. This sample has around 200,000 clones, with under 60% found just once. Broader study findings: Mice showed clearer TCR sharing than patients did, a gap that was possibly HLA-related.

The chain carries TRBV5-6 and TRBJ1-5, with TRBD1 matching over 8 bases. The receptor was derived from a human donor with alopecia areata. Here the sequenced sample was CD8+ T cells sorted from blood, taken at week 24, from a patient treated with tofacitinib. The CDR3 DNA sequence: TGTGCCAGCAGCTGGGGGACAGGTAATCAGCCCCAGCATTTT. It yields the protein CASSWGTGNQPQHF.